A selection of T cell receptor beta chains follows, all from one sample in a study of PD-1 blockade in classical Hodgkin lymphoma. Produced via immunoSEQ multiplex PCR; TCRdb's table is partial and in-frame only. Among just under 40,000 clones, 77% were seen once, and the ten largest hold more than 8%. This specimen was peripheral blood mononuclear cells (PBMCs), taken before the fourth cycle of nivolumab. The receptors stem from a human donor with classical Hodgkin lymphoma. The CDR3 runs from the conserved cysteine through the conserved F or W.

J gene: TRBJ1-2; V gene: TRBV5-4; CDR3 protein: CASSPIGGQGNYGYTF
J gene: TRBJ1-4; V gene: TRBV2; CDR3 protein: CASTLERNGEKLFF
J gene: TRBJ1-2; V gene: TRBV4-2; CDR3 protein: CASSRTPLRQGDYGYTF
J gene: TRBJ2-1; V gene: TRBV4-1; CDR3 protein: CASSHRQGDEQFF
J gene: TRBJ1-5; V gene: TRBV4-3; CDR3 protein: CASSQDGNQPQHF
J gene: TRBJ2-2; V gene: TRBV9; CDR3 protein: CASSVAPGGAGELFF
J gene: TRBJ2-1; V gene: TRBV7-9; CDR3 protein: CASSSSGSGGSYNEQFF
J gene: TRBJ2-1; V gene: TRBV9; CDR3 protein: CASSVASEQFF
J gene: TRBJ2-7; V gene: TRBV11-1; CDR3 protein: CASSLVTGPYEQYF
J gene: TRBJ2-3; V gene: TRBV19; CDR3 protein: CASSISRGPDTQYF
J gene: TRBJ1-1; V gene: TRBV9; CDR3 protein: CASSVALHGRDTEAFF
J gene: TRBJ1-6; V gene: TRBV5-4; CDR3 protein: CASSLAGAGISPLHF
J gene: TRBJ1-5; V gene: TRBV7-2; CDR3 protein: CASSLVGDSNQPQHF
J gene: TRBJ1-5; V gene: TRBV27; CDR3 protein: CASRQFSAANQPQHF
J gene: TRBJ1-1; V gene: TRBV6-6; CDR3 protein: CASSYPGNTEAFF
J gene: TRBJ2-2; V gene: TRBV2; CDR3 protein: CASSEWGGLAGTGELFF
J gene: TRBJ1-5; V gene: TRBV4-1; CDR3 protein: CASSQGWGPGGNQPQHF
J gene: TRBJ2-2; V gene: TRBV11-2; CDR3 protein: CASSKGTGGTGELFF
J gene: TRBJ1-4; V gene: TRBV7-9; CDR3 protein: CASSLLNEKLFF
J gene: TRBJ2-5; V gene: TRBV7-8; CDR3 protein: CASSLAGMETQYF
J gene: TRBJ2-3; V gene: TRBV18; CDR3 protein: CASSPLGTYSTDTQYF
J gene: TRBJ2-7; V gene: TRBV11-2; CDR3 protein: CASSLGPEQYF
J gene: TRBJ1-2; V gene: TRBV6-5; CDR3 protein: CASRGLYGYTF
J gene: TRBJ1-4; V gene: TRBV7-9; CDR3 protein: CASSSDRGNEKLFF
J gene: TRBJ1-5; V gene: TRBV7-2; CDR3 protein: CASSLRRDSNQPQHF
J gene: TRBJ2-7; V gene: TRBV28; CDR3 protein: CASSSTGVEQYF
J gene: TRBJ2-3; V gene: TRBV19; CDR3 protein: CASSISLAGGRDTQYF
J gene: TRBJ2-7; V gene: TRBV28; CDR3 protein: CASSLETSGGPVEQYF
J gene: TRBJ1-1; V gene: TRBV6-5; CDR3 protein: CASTYGVNTEAFF
J gene: TRBJ2-1; V gene: TRBV12-5; CDR3 protein: CASGLDTGAERHNEQFF
J gene: TRBJ1-1; V gene: TRBV6-1; CDR3 protein: CASSITGSTEAFF
J gene: TRBJ2-7; V gene: TRBV2; CDR3 protein: CASREWTGQYEQYF
J gene: TRBJ2-3; V gene: TRBV10-3; CDR3 protein: CAIKGQGATDTQYF
J gene: TRBJ1-6; V gene: TRBV5-4; CDR3 protein: CASSLAGGRNSPLHF
J gene: TRBJ2-7; V gene: TRBV29-1; CDR3 protein: CSVEGGSVNEQYF
J gene: TRBJ1-5; V gene: TRBV2; CDR3 protein: CASTPRAYSNQPQHF
J gene: TRBJ1-1; V gene: TRBV21-1; CDR3 protein: CASSRGLMNTEAFF
J gene: TRBJ1-4; V gene: TRBV27; CDR3 protein: CASSKLPGHDNEKLFF
J gene: TRBJ2-1; V gene: TRBV2; CDR3 protein: CASTEKRGGHNEQFF
J gene: TRBJ1-5; V gene: TRBV7-8; CDR3 protein: CASSLLAGSNQPQHF
J gene: TRBJ2-6; V gene: TRBV7-8; CDR3 protein: CASSLSRLAAISGANVLTF
J gene: TRBJ2-7; V gene: TRBV7-9; CDR3 protein: CASSYPTGTTYEQYF
J gene: TRBJ2-7; V gene: TRBV30; CDR3 protein: CAWSAIPPPTYEQYF
J gene: TRBJ2-7; V gene: TRBV7-9; CDR3 protein: CASSRTGGKSEQYF
J gene: TRBJ1-1; V gene: TRBV5-1; CDR3 protein: CASSLVGGDTEAFF
J gene: TRBJ1-5; V gene: TRBV6-5; CDR3 protein: CASSLTGFNQPQHF
J gene: TRBJ1-1; V gene: TRBV5-1; CDR3 protein: CASSLETGNTEAFF
J gene: TRBJ2-5; V gene: TRBV5-4; CDR3 protein: CASSQDTGKEETQYF
J gene: TRBJ1-2; V gene: TRBV21-1; CDR3 protein: CASRKGYRKTYGYTF
J gene: TRBJ2-3; V gene: TRBV7-6; CDR3 protein: CASSSIAGPFTDTQYF
J gene: TRBJ1-3; V gene: TRBV2; CDR3 protein: CASSISGTFLSGNTIYF
J gene: TRBJ1-1; V gene: TRBV28; CDR3 protein: CASSLGQDEGKAFF
J gene: TRBJ1-1; V gene: TRBV4-2; CDR3 protein: CASSQVGLNLKAFF
J gene: TRBJ2-7; V gene: TRBV4-2; CDR3 protein: CASSQNRYEQYF
J gene: TRBJ1-6; V gene: TRBV18; CDR3 protein: CASSPHYNSPLHF
J gene: TRBJ2-3; V gene: TRBV6-5; CDR3 protein: CASKTGTGGSYTQYF
J gene: TRBJ1-3; V gene: TRBV19; CDR3 protein: CASSISQVSGNTIYF
J gene: TRBJ1-6; V gene: TRBV6-1; CDR3 protein: CASSDRISPLHF
J gene: TRBJ1-1; V gene: TRBV6-5; CDR3 protein: CASSEGDSPHFRAFF
J gene: TRBJ1-3; V gene: TRBV18; CDR3 protein: CASSLGPGNTIYF